This T cell receptor (beta chain) is drawn from a study of shared clonotypes between healthy human individuals. CD45RO-negative, CCR7-positively selected cells formed the naive CD8 fraction, excluding terminally differentiated effector memory CD45RA+ cells. Germline CDR1 KGHSH, CDR2 LQKENI. Trimming cost V 3 bases and J 7 bases, with 13 bases left between them. The CDR3 has 14 amino acids. Evenly divided among several immunoSEQ plates was the genomic DNA of each subset. The data were produced by immunoSEQ multiplex PCR, yet TCRdb's version contains in-frame clones alone and is incomplete. There are 800,000 to 950,000 clones in the sample; about 96% occur only once, and around 0.25% lies in the top ten.

This clonotype was sampled from a man aged 25 to 40 in good health. Sample: naive CD8+ T cells sorted from blood. This chain uses TRBV18 with TRBJ1-5, with D unclear. CDR3 in amino acids: CASSPWRTGQPQHF. CDR3 DNA sequence: TGTGCCAGCTCACCGTGGCGGACGGGGCAGCCCCAGCATTTT.